Listed below are T cell receptor beta chains from one sample, sequenced in a study of blood T cell repertoires in COVID-19. Profiled with immunoSEQ multiplex PCR; TCRdb holds only in-frame clones, not every one. The sample lists about 340,000 clones; about 87% were seen once. Sequencing used peripheral blood. All receptors derive from a woman in her forties or fifties with COVID-19, enrolled during active disease. The CDR3 runs from the conserved cysteine through the conserved F or W. The D gene is left open where the match is weak. Not all rows give a size; the values are once, few, many and, for expanded clones, a class.

d_call,v_call,j_call,clone_size,cdr3_aa,cdr3_nt
TRBD1,TRBV6-1,TRBJ1-2,-,CASSDRGTGWSYGYTF,TGTGCCAGCAGTGATAGGGGGACAGGGTGGAGCTATGGCTACACCTTC
-,TRBV5-5,TRBJ1-2,-,CASSLGGTDNYGYTF,TGTGCCAGCAGCTTGGGGGGGACTGATAACTATGGCTACACCTTC
TRBD1,TRBV19,TRBJ1-1,-,CASNIGTLAGGPNTEAFF,TGTGCCAGTAATATCGGTACACTTGCAGGGGGACCGAACACTGAAGCTTTCTTT
TRBD2,TRBV29-1,TRBJ2-2,-,CSVEGFGSVAGGKTGELFF,TGCAGCGTTGAAGGGTTTGGATCAGTAGCGGGAGGGAAAACCGGGGAGCTGTTTTTT
TRBD1,TRBV7-9,TRBJ1-5,-,CASSGTGQPQHF,TGTGCCAGCAGCGGGACAGGTCAGCCCCAGCATTTT
-,TRBV29-1,TRBJ2-1,-,CSVGRTVDLNEQFF,TGCAGCGTTGGGAGGACAGTGGACTTAAATGAGCAGTTCTTC
TRBD1,TRBV25-1,TRBJ1-4,-,CASRGQGGSNEKLFF,TGTGCCAGCAGAGGACAGGGTGGATCTAATGAAAAACTGTTTTTT
-,TRBV5-1,TRBJ1-1,few,CASSYGLGTEAFF,TGCGCCAGCAGCTACGGACTCGGGACTGAAGCTTTCTTT
TRBD1,TRBV7-3,TRBJ1-3,-,CASSTRTGGPGNTIYF,TGTGCCAGCAGCACACGGACAGGGGGTCCTGGAAACACCATATATTTT
-,TRBV4-1,TRBJ2-7,-,CASSQDTTGWYEQYF,TGCGCCAGCAGCCAAGATACTACCGGATGGTACGAGCAGTACTTC
TRBD1,TRBV10-3,TRBJ1-5,-,CAISEGGTGGGQPQHF,TGTGCCATCAGTGAGGGGGGGACAGGGGGCGGCCAGCCCCAGCATTTT
-,TRBV7-9,TRBJ1-2,-,CASSLSSSGELGGYTF,TGTGCCAGCAGCCTTTCCTCCTCAGGGGAGTTGGGTGGCTACACCTTC
-,TRBV3-1/TRBV3-2,TRBJ1-1,-,CASSQEWTEAFF,TGTGCCAGCAGCCAGGAGTGGACTGAAGCTTTCTTT
TRBD2,TRBV4-3,TRBJ2-7,-,CASSQSSGRANEQYF,TGCGCCAGCAGCCAGTCAAGCGGGAGGGCCAACGAGCAGTACTTC
-,TRBV29-1,TRBJ2-6,-,CSAESGANVLTF,TGCAGCGCCGAGTCTGGGGCCAACGTCCTGACTTTC
-,TRBV27,TRBJ1-1,-,CASRGGSEAFF,TGTGCCAGCAGGGGGGGATCTGAAGCTTTCTTT
TRBD2,TRBV19,TRBJ2-5,-,CASSSSGRRGPQETQYF,TGTGCCAGTAGTAGTAGCGGGAGAAGGGGGCCACAAGAGACCCAGTACTTC
-,TRBV13,TRBJ2-2,-,CASSLVGSAGELFF,TGTGCCAGCAGCTTAGTCGGGAGCGCCGGGGAGCTGTTTTTT
TRBD1,TRBV5-5,TRBJ1-2,-,CASSWRTGANYGYTF,TGTGCCAGCAGCTGGCGGACAGGGGCCAACTATGGCTACACCTTC
TRBD2,TRBV5-5,TRBJ2-7,-,CASSPQTSGGLSSYEQYF,TGTGCCAGCAGCCCCCAGACTAGCGGGGGCCTTAGCTCCTACGAGCAGTACTTC
-,TRBV7-2,TRBJ1-4,-,CASSFLGGLNEKLFF,TGTGCCAGCAGCTTCTTGGGAGGTCTTAATGAAAAACTGTTTTTT
TRBD2,TRBV9,TRBJ2-3,-,CASSVVLLAGNTDTQYF,TGTGCCAGCAGCGTAGTACTTCTAGCGGGGAACACAGATACGCAGTATTTT